These T cell receptor beta chains were read from a single sample in a study of blood T cell repertoires in COVID-19. The method was immunoSEQ multiplex PCR; TCRdb's version includes in-frame clones alone and lacks a portion of them. The data hold fewer than 150,000 clones, with around 86% observed a single time. The sequencing input was PBMCs or T cells enriched from blood (not recorded which). These receptors were taken from a man aged 25-45 years who had recovered from COVID-19. Both conserved end residues are part of each CDR3. The D gene is left open where the match is weak. Not all rows give a size; the values are once, few, many and, for expanded clones, a class.

TRBD2	TRBV5-1	NA	TRBJ2-5	TGCGCCAGCAGCACTAGCGGGGGGGGTCAAGAGACCCAGTACTTC	CASSTSGGGQETQYF
NA	TRBV5-1	NA	TRBJ2-5	TGCGCCAGCAGCCGCGGGACTTCGGATGAGACCCAGTACTTC	CASSRGTSDETQYF
NA	TRBV29-1	NA	TRBJ2-2	TGCAGCGTTGGGCGCGACAGGTCATCGAACACCGGGGAGCTGTTTTTT	CSVGRDRSSNTGELFF
NA	TRBV19	NA	TRBJ1-2	TGTGCCAGTACCATGGGGCAGCAGTCTAACTATGGCTACACCTTC	CASTMGQQSNYGYTF
TRBD1	TRBV3-1/TRBV3-2	once	TRBJ1-5	TGTGCCAGCAGCCAAGATTTCGGGACAGGGTTTAATCAGCCCCAGCATTTT	CASSQDFGTGFNQPQHF
NA	TRBV19	NA	TRBJ2-2	TGTGCCAGTCAACGGGGCGGGGAGCTGTTTTTT	CASQRGGELFF
NA	TRBV7-3	NA	TRBJ2-7	TGTGCCAGCAGCTTAAATCAGGGCGCCTACGAGCAGTACTTC	CASSLNQGAYEQYF
TRBD1	TRBV5-8	NA	TRBJ1-5	TGTGCCAGCAGCTTGTTAGGGGGCTTCTCCAATCAGCCCCAGCATTTT	CASSLLGGFSNQPQHF
NA	TRBV5-1	once	TRBJ2-7	TGCGCCAGCAGCCCGGAGGCCAGGGGATACGAGCAGTACTTC	CASSPEARGYEQYF
NA	TRBV11-2	NA	TRBJ2-5	TGTGCCAGCAGCTTTTTCAGTCTCGAGACCCAGTACTTC	CASSFFSLETQYF
NA	TRBV29-1	NA	TRBJ2-7	TGCAGCTTCTCGGGACTTAAAGCCTACGAGCAGTACTTC	CSFSGLKAYEQYF
TRBD1	TRBV5-1	once	TRBJ2-1	TGCGCCAGCAGCCTAGGACAGGGGGGAAGGGAGCAGTTCTTC	CASSLGQGGREQFF
TRBD1	TRBV30	once	TRBJ1-5	TGTGCCTGGAGTTTACAGGGGGGTCAGCCCCAGCATTTT	CAWSLQGGQPQHF
TRBD2	TRBV27	once	TRBJ2-1	TGTGCCAGCAGTTCCCTGACTAGCGGGCTTTTTAATGAGCAGTTCTTC	CASSSLTSGLFNEQFF
NA	TRBV12-3/TRBV12-4	NA	TRBJ1-5	TGTGCCAGCCGAGAGGCCGCGGGTCAGCCCCAGCATTTT	CASREAAGQPQHF
NA	TRBV5-4	NA	TRBJ2-6	TGTGCCAGCAGCTTGGGCGGGGCATCTGGGGCCAACGTCCTGACTTTC	CASSLGGASGANVLTF
NA	TRBV7-2	NA	TRBJ2-5	TGTGCCAGCAGCTTAACAGAGCAAGAGACCCAGTACTTC	CASSLTEQETQYF
NA	TRBV15	NA	TRBJ1-4	TGTGCCACCAGCAGGCCAGACAGAACTTTGGGAGAAAAACTGTTTTTT	CATSRPDRTLGEKLFF
NA	TRBV2	NA	TRBJ2-3	TGTGCCAGCAGTCAACCTAGCCCAGGACTCCACAGTTCGGGGGATACGCAGTATTTT	CASSQPSPGLHSSGDTQYF
NA	TRBV9	NA	TRBJ1-6	TGTGCCAGCAGCGTAGTCGGGGGCTATAATTCACCCCTCCACTTT	CASSVVGGYNSPLHF
NA	TRBV19	NA	TRBJ1-5	TGTGCCAGTAGTCAGTATGGCAGCGGCAATCAGCCCCAGCATTTT	CASSQYGSGNQPQHF
NA	TRBV7-6	NA	TRBJ1-6	TGTGCCAGCAGCTTAGCGCCACGGGGATCTAATTCACCCCTCCACTTT	CASSLAPRGSNSPLHF
TRBD1	TRBV28	NA	TRBJ2-5	TGTGCCAGCAGCACCCCCCGGGACAGAAAAGAGACCCAGTACTTC	CASSTPRDRKETQYF
NA	TRBV5-4	NA	TRBJ1-6	TGTGCCAGCAGCTTGAATCAGAAACCTAATTCACCCCTCCACTTT	CASSLNQKPNSPLHF
TRBD2	TRBV19	NA	TRBJ2-1	TGTGCCAGTAGTATCCTAGCGGGTGGGAGGGATGAGCAGTTCTTC	CASSILAGGRDEQFF
NA	TRBV30	NA	TRBJ2-1	TGTGCCTGGAGTGTGGCCCCGTACAATGAGCAGTTCTTC	CAWSVAPYNEQFF
TRBD2	TRBV5-1	NA	TRBJ2-1	TGCGCCAGCAGCTTCAGAGCGGGGAATGAGCAGTTCTTC	CASSFRAGNEQFF
TRBD2	TRBV13	NA	TRBJ2-7	TGTGCCAGCAGCCACAATACCGGGACTAGTCCCTACGAGCAGTACTTC	CASSHNTGTSPYEQYF
TRBD1	TRBV19	NA	TRBJ1-5	TGTGCCAGTAGTCTCCGGGACAGATCGTCTTTAGCAGGCAATCAGCCCCAGCATTTT	CASSLRDRSSLAGNQPQHF
TRBD1	TRBV29-1	NA	TRBJ2-7	TGCAGCGTTGAATTGACAGGGCCGAGGAACGAGCAGTACTTC	CSVELTGPRNEQYF
NA	TRBV19	NA	TRBJ2-1	TGTGCCAGTAGCTCCCACGACAGGGAGGCCTACAATGAGCAGTTCTTC	CASSSHDREAYNEQFF
NA	TRBV5-1	once	TRBJ1-1	TGCGCCAGCAGCTTGGATGGAGGGGTTCGGTCTGAAGCTTTCTTT	CASSLDGGVRSEAFF